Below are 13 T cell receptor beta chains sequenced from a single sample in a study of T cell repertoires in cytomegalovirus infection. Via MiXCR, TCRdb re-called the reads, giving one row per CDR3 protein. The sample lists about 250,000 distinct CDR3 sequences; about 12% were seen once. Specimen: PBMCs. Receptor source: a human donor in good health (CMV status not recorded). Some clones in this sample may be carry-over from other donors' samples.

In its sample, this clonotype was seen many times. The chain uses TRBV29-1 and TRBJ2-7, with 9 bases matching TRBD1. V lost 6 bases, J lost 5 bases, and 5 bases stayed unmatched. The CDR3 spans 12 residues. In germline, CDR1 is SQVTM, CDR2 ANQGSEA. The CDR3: CSVGNRGHEQYF. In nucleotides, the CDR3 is TGCAGCGTCGGAAACAGGGGGCACGAGCAGTACTTC.

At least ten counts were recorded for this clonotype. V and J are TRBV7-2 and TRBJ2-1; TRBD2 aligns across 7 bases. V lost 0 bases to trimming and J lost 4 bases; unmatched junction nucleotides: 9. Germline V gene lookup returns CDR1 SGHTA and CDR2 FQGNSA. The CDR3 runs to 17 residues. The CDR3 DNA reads TGTGCCAGCAGCTTAGCCATATCTAGCGGCTTTTACAATGAGCAGTTCTTC. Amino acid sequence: CASSLAISSGFYNEQFF.

The CDR3 sequence is CASGTWGDPSYNEQFF. CDR3 in DNA: TGTGCCAGTGGCACCTGGGGCGACCCTTCCTACAATGAGCAGTTCTTC. The chain employs TRBV19 and TRBJ2-1; D might be TRBD1 (5 bases). This CDR3 comprises 16 residues. Germline CDR1 and CDR2: LNHDA and SQIVND (reference sequence). The V gene lost 8 bases and the J gene lost 1 base, with 18 bases spanning the gap.

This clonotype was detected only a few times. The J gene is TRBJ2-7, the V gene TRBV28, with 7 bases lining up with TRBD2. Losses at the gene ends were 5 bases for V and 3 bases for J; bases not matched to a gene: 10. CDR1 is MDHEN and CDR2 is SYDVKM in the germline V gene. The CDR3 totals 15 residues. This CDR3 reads CASSTLEAGFYEQYF. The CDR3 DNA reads TGTGCCAGCAGTACCCTAGAAGCGGGATTCTACGAGCAGTACTTC.

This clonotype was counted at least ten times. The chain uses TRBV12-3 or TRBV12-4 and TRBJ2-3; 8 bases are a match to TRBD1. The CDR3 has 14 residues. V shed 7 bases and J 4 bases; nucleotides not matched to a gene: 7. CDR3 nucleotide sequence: TGTGCCAGCAATCCGGGACAGGTCTCAGATACGCAGTATTTT. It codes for CASNPGQVSDTQYF.

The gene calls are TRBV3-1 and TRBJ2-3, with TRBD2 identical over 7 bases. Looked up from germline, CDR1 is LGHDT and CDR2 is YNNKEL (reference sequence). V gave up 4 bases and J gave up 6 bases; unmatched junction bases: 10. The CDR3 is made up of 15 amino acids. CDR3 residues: CASSPEGRREDTQYF. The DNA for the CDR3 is TGTGCCAGCAGCCCAGAGGGACGGCGGGAGGATACGCAGTATTTT.

The CDR3 bases are TGTGCCAGCAGCCTTTCTAGCACTGAAGCTTTCTTT. It translates to CASSLSSTEAFF. V is TRBV12-3 or TRBV12-4 and J is TRBJ1-1; D not certain. The CDR3 is 12 residues long. The ends were cut back, 6 bases at V and 4 bases at J, with 9 bases in the middle.

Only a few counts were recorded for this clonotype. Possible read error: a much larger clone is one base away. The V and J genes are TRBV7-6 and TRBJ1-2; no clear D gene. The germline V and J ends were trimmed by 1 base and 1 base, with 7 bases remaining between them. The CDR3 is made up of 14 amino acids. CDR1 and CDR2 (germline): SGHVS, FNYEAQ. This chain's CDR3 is CASSLDGLNYGYTF. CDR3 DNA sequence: TGTGCCAGCAGCTTAGACGGGCTTAACTATGGCTACACCTTC.

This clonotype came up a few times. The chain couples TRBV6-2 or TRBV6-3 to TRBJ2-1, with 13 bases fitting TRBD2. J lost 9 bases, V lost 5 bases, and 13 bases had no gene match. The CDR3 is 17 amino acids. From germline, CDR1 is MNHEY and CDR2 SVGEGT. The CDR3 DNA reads TGTGCCAGCAGTGCCGGACTAGCGGGAGAAGGGGCGGCTGAGCAGTTCTTC. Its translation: CASSAGLAGEGAAEQFF.

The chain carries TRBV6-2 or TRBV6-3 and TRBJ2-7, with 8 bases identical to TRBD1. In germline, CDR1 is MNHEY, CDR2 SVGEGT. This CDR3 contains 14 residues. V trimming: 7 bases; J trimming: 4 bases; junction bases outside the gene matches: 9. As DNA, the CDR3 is TGTGCCAGCAAAAGGGGACAGGAGCCTTACGAGCAGTACTTC. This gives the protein CASKRGQEPYEQYF.

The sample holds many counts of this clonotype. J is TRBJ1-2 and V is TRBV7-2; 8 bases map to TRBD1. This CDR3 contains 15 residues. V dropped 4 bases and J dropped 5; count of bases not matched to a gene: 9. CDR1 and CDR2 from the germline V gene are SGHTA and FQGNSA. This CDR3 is CASSWGGQGAYGYTF. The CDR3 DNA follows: TGTGCCAGCAGCTGGGGCGGACAGGGCGCTTATGGCTACACCTTC.

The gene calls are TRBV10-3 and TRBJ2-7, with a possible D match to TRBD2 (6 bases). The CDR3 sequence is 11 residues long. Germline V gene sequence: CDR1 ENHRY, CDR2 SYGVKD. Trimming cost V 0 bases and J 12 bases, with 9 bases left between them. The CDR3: CAISESREAYF. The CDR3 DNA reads TGTGCCATCAGTGAGTCTAGGGAGGCGTACTTC.

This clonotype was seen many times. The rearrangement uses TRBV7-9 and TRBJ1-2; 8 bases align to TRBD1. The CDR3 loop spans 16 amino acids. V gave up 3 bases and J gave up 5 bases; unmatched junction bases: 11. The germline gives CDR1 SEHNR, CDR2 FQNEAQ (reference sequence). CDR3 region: CASSFFTLTGDYGYTF. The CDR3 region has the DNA TGTGCCAGCAGCTTTTTCACCCTGACAGGGGATTATGGCTACACCTTC.